This T cell receptor beta chain was sequenced for a study of T cells in Graves' hyperthyroidism and ophthalmopathy. Background on the study: The blood sample was taken at first diagnosis, before treatment began.

The CDR3 runs to 13 residues. V was clipped by 6 bases and J by 1 base; unmatched bases: 1. Looked up from germline, CDR1 is WNHNN and CDR2 is SYGVQD (reference sequence). Amplification of TCR beta CDR3 regions used RNA as the template. The HTBI primer set served for first-round RT-PCR of the TCR CDR3. TCRdb re-called the multiplex PCR reads through MiXCR, storing one row per CDR3 protein. The profile shows a few hundred thousand distinct CDR3 sequences, 15% to 19% of them singletons. PBMCs were collected from an approximately 9.5 ml volume of fresh peripheral blood. The clonotype originates from a woman in her late teens or twenties with Graves' hyperthyroidism. The sequenced sample consisted of blood. The J gene is TRBJ2-5, the V gene TRBV10-1, with 8 bases fitting TRBD1. CDR3 protein: CASSGTGQETQYF. As DNA, the CDR3 is TGCGCCAGCAGCGGGACAGGCCAAGAGACCCAGTACTTC.